This is a list of T cell receptor beta chains from one sample in a study of sequential checkpoint blockade in melanoma. Libraries were prepared by immunoSEQ multiplex PCR; TCRdb keeps only in-frame clonotypes and omits some of them. Counted here are over 10,000 clones, around 67% occurring once; the ten biggest clones make up about 23%. The starting material was CD8+ T cells sorted from blood (inferred from file names), obtained from a patient given nivolumab and ipilimumab in sequence. The receptors derive from a human donor with melanoma. CDR3s include the opening cysteine and the closing phenylalanine or tryptophan. Fields, in order: CDR3 protein, CDR3 DNA, D gene, clone size, V gene, J gene. The D gene is left open where the match is weak. Not all rows give a size; the values are once, few, many and, for expanded clones, a class.

cdr3_aa: CASSLSTGWAGANVLTF; cdr3_nt: TGTGCCAGCAGTTTATCGACAGGGTGGGCTGGGGCCAACGTCCTGACTTTC; d_call: TRBD1; clone_size: .; v_call: TRBV27; j_call: TRBJ2-6
cdr3_aa: CASAPGLNYEQYF; cdr3_nt: TGTGCCAGTGCCCCGGGACTAAACTACGAGCAGTACTTC; d_call: TRBD2; clone_size: medium-sized; v_call: TRBV7-6; j_call: TRBJ2-7
cdr3_aa: CASSLAGPPRETQYF; cdr3_nt: TGTGCCAGTAGCCTAGCGGGGCCCCCTCGCGAGACCCAGTACTTC; d_call: TRBD2; clone_size: .; v_call: TRBV19; j_call: TRBJ2-5
cdr3_aa: CASSRQGEGETQYF; cdr3_nt: TGTGCCAGCAGCCGACAGGGGGAAGGGGAGACCCAGTACTTC; d_call: TRBD1; clone_size: few; v_call: TRBV11-3; j_call: TRBJ2-5
cdr3_aa: CAWSVVENTEAFF; cdr3_nt: TGTGCCTGGAGTGTAGTAGAGAACACTGAAGCTTTCTTT; d_call: .; clone_size: .; v_call: TRBV30; j_call: TRBJ1-1
cdr3_aa: CASSPASGYEQFF; cdr3_nt: TGTGCCAGCAGCCCAGCTAGCGGCTATGAGCAGTTCTTC; d_call: TRBD2; clone_size: few; v_call: TRBV7-3; j_call: TRBJ2-1
cdr3_aa: CASSPPGLKDGYTF; cdr3_nt: TGTGCCAGCAGCCCCCCGGGACTCAAGGATGGCTACACCTTC; d_call: .; clone_size: .; v_call: TRBV5-4; j_call: TRBJ1-2
cdr3_aa: CASSQDASGGYEQYF; cdr3_nt: TGTGCCAGCAGCCAAGATGCTAGCGGGGGCTACGAGCAGTACTTC; d_call: TRBD2; clone_size: few; v_call: TRBV4-2; j_call: TRBJ2-7
cdr3_aa: CASAKQGWEQYF; cdr3_nt: TGTGCCAGTGCCAAACAGGGGTGGGAGCAGTACTTC; d_call: TRBD1; clone_size: .; v_call: TRBV27; j_call: TRBJ2-5
cdr3_aa: CSVVGNTGELFF; cdr3_nt: TGCAGCGTTGTCGGGAACACCGGGGAGCTGTTTTTT; d_call: .; clone_size: .; v_call: TRBV29-1; j_call: TRBJ2-2
cdr3_aa: CASREGMEGYTF; cdr3_nt: TGTGCCAGTAGGGAGGGAATGGAGGGCTACACCTTC; d_call: .; clone_size: few; v_call: TRBV19; j_call: TRBJ1-2
cdr3_aa: CASSLILGSEAEQFF; cdr3_nt: TGTGCCAGCAGCTTAATTCTTGGTAGCGAGGCTGAGCAGTTCTTC; d_call: .; clone_size: .; v_call: TRBV7-3; j_call: TRBJ2-1
cdr3_aa: CATSREDFSTDTQYF; cdr3_nt: TGTGCCACCAGCAGAGAGGACTTTTCCACAGATACGCAGTATTTT; d_call: .; clone_size: few; v_call: TRBV15; j_call: TRBJ2-3
cdr3_aa: CASKGAYEQYF; cdr3_nt: TGTGCCAGCAAAGGGGCCTACGAGCAGTACTTC; d_call: .; clone_size: few; v_call: TRBV6-5; j_call: TRBJ2-7
cdr3_aa: CASSFDSPGDTQYF; cdr3_nt: TGCGCCAGCAGCTTCGATTCCCCAGGGGATACGCAGTATTTT; d_call: .; clone_size: .; v_call: TRBV5-1; j_call: TRBJ2-3
cdr3_aa: CASSPPGGFSYEQYF; cdr3_nt: TGTGCCAGCAGTCCCCCGGGGGGCTTCTCCTACGAGCAGTACTTC; d_call: .; clone_size: .; v_call: TRBV28; j_call: TRBJ2-7
cdr3_aa: CASSQEGGLGEQYF; cdr3_nt: TGCGCCAGCAGCCAAGAGGGGGGACTGGGCGAGCAGTACTTC; d_call: .; clone_size: .; v_call: TRBV4-1; j_call: TRBJ2-7